This paragraph reports one T cell receptor beta chain. The sample originates from a study of blood T cell repertoires in COVID-19. Per the original data handling: Counts of nucleated cells, estimated from reference gene primer amplification, were obtained. This table comes from immunoSEQ multiplex PCR, and its TCRdb copy is limited to in-frame clones, with some not included. The V and J calls and the clone size are those of that table, but D and trimming were determined from the DNA. Altogether 100,000 to 150,000 clones are present, approximately 80% being singletons, with the ten largest covering 3.5% to 4%. This CDR3 spans 16 amino acids. CDR1 and CDR2 from the germline V gene are MNHEY and SVGEGT. V lost 2 bases and J 0 bases, leaving 11 bases between the germline ends.

This TCR was sampled from a woman between 45 and 60 years old with acute or convalescent COVID-19. The chain is built from TRBV6-2 or TRBV6-3 and TRBJ2-1, with D uncertain. Sequencing was done on a sample of peripheral blood. This chain's CDR3 is CASSYGLGISYNEQFF. DNA for the CDR3: TGTGCCAGCAGTTACGGTCTAGGAATCTCCTACAATGAGCAGTTCTTC.